This T cell receptor (beta chain) was retrieved from a study of blood T cell repertoires in COVID-19. Looking at the study overall: Sources were T cells, B-cell-depleted T cells, or PBMCs; the material itself was cDNA or gDNA.

In the original processing: Reference gene primer amplification gave nucleated cell count estimates. Using immunoSEQ multiplex PCR, the repertoire was profiled, and TCRdb retains in-frame clones only, with some absent. V, J and clone size are taken as reported in that table, and D and trimming were inferred from the DNA itself. This repertoire shows 100,000 or so clones, 80% found once; its top ten account for 15% to 20%. CDR3 length: 14 residues. Germline CDR1 reads MNHEY; CDR2 reads SVGAGI. Trimming removed 7 bases from V and 6 bases from J, with 16 bases in between. J is TRBJ1-5 and V is TRBV6-5; no clear D gene. Input material: peripheral blood. This clonotype was sampled from a human donor in a cohort sampled during active COVID-19. CDR3 nucleotides: TGTGCCAGCACCGAAAGAGGATTCGGTCAGCCCCAGCATTTT. Amino acid sequence: CASTERGFGQPQHF.